This TCR beta chain was retrieved from a study of CD8+CD57+ T cells in acquired aplastic anemia. Study-wide context: Isolated CD4+ and CD8+ cells, once sorted, yielded DNA averaging around 2.9 ug.

This clonotype showed up just a few times. As yet, its antigen is unknown. Overall study findings and caveats: About 27 CD8+ CDR3 sequences were shared between patients and controls. The study found no significant CD8+ Simpson's diversity difference between patients and controls.

The template used for profiling TCR beta VDJ and CDR3 was genomic DNA. TCRdb passed the reads through MiXCR, listing each CDR3 protein once. This table holds 150,000 to 200,000 distinct CDR3 sequences, 64% found once. V lost 2 bases and J 6 bases, leaving 6 bases between the germline ends. CDR1 is SEHNR and CDR2 is FQNEAQ in the germline V gene (reference sequence). The CDR3 spans 12 residues. The source of this sequence is a human donor with severe aplastic anemia or a healthy control (not recorded which). The sequenced sample was sorted CD4+, CD8+, or CD8+CD57+ T cells (not recorded which) from PBMCs. This sequence joins TRBV7-9 and TRBJ2-3; the D is unclear. Written as DNA, the CDR3 is TGTGCCAGCAGCTTAATAGATGATACGCAGTATTTT. Translation gives CASSLIDDTQYF.